Presented here are 20 T cell receptor beta chains from one specimen sequenced in a study of beta chain features in type 1 diabetes. Study findings and constraints: Shortening that was moderate but significant affected the TCRB CDR3s of Type 1 diabetes patients in all four CD4+ subsets.

Antigens of these TCRs are unknown. Every bit of the isolated RNA underwent reverse transcription, so sequencing read expressed TCRB transcripts. TCRdb's table, derived via immunoSEQ multiplex PCR, lists solely in-frame clones and lacks some. The table lists some 330,000 clones, over 9.5% of them singletons. The sequencing sample was made of naive CD4+ T cells from blood. These TCRs come from a woman in her late teens or twenties with type 1 diabetes.

This clone has a handful of counts. V and J are TRBV5-4 and TRBJ2-3; the match to TRBD2 covers 7 bases. Germline-derived CDR1 and CDR2 are SGHNT and YYREEE (reference sequence). There are 16 residues in the CDR3. The junction had 10 bases not matched to a gene; V was cut back by 4 bases and J by 2 bases. CDR3 amino acids: CASSGRTAGLTDTQYF. As DNA, the CDR3 is TGTGCCAGCAGCGGTCGAACAGCGGGGCTCACAGATACGCAGTATTTT.

The rearrangement links TRBV20-1 to TRBJ1-1; no clear D gene. Trimming removed 1 base from V and 7 bases from J, with 7 bases in between. The CDR3 totals 11 residues. Germline CDR1 and CDR2: DFQATT and SNEGSKA (reference sequence). DNA of the CDR3: TGCAGTGCTAGAGGCGTGCTTGAAGCTTTCTTT. Its protein product is CSARGVLEAFF.

In this sample, this clone turned up a few times. V gene TRBV5-1 combines with J gene TRBJ2-1; 11 nucleotides align to TRBD2. Germline V gene lookup returns CDR1 SGHRS and CDR2 YFSETQ. The CDR3 runs to 14 residues. Unmatched junction bases numbered 7, after V lost 4 bases and J lost 10 bases. The CDR3 DNA sequence: TGCGCCAGCAGCGCGGGACTAGCGGTCATGGAGCAGTTCTTC. The encoded protein is CASSAGLAVMEQFF.

This clone was found a few times. The chain links TRBV5-6 to TRBJ2-5; 15 positions agree with TRBD2. V lost 3 bases and J lost 5; bases outside the gene matches: 8. The CDR3 consists of 17 residues. Per the germline V gene, CDR1 is SGHDT and CDR2 is YYEEEE. CDR3 sequence: CASSYRTSGRDGETQYF. The CDR3 DNA reads TGTGCCAGCAGCTACAGGACTAGCGGGAGGGACGGGGAGACCCAGTACTTC.

The chain is built from TRBV7-8 and TRBJ2-2; TRBD2 is a possible D gene (5 bases). CDR3 length: 13 amino acids. V dropped 4 bases and J dropped 7 bases, with 10 bases sitting between them. Germline lookup yields CDR1 SGHVS and CDR2 FQNEAQ. The DNA for the CDR3 is TGTGCCAGCAGCTCCCGCCGGGACGGGGAGCTGTTTTTT. Translated: CASSSRRDGELFF.

The V call is TRBV5-1, the J call TRBJ2-7, with D unclear. The CDR3 extends over 14 amino acids. V was shortened by 7 bases and J by 0 bases, with 14 bases between the two germline ends. Germline V gene data show CDR1 as SGHRS and CDR2 as YFSETQ. The CDR3, as DNA: TGCGCCAGCTACGCTAGACCCAGCTCCTACGAGCAGTACTTC. It yields the protein CASYARPSSYEQYF.

There are a few counts of this clone. This rearrangement joins TRBV18 to TRBJ2-7; maybe TRBD1 (6 bases). The CDR3 is made up of 15 amino acids. Germline-derived CDR1 and CDR2 are KGHSH and LQKENI. V dropped 4 bases and J dropped 0 bases, with 13 bases sitting between them. CDR3 sequence: CASSRSQGYSYEQYF. CDR3 coding DNA: TGTGCCAGCTCACGCTCCCAGGGGTACTCCTACGAGCAGTACTTC.

This clone has a handful of counts. The V and J genes are TRBV6-5 and TRBJ2-1; D remains ambiguous. This CDR3 has 13 residues. The germline gives CDR1 MNHEY, CDR2 SVGAGI. V was cut by 4 bases and J by 5 bases, with 9 bases left in between. CDR3 DNA: TGTGCCAGCAGTTCCCTCCTTAACAATGAGCAGTTCTTC. Protein: CASSSLLNNEQFF.

This clone was observed a handful of times. The chain has TRBV28 and TRBJ2-7, with TRBD2 matching 8 bases. Trimming took 3 bases from V and 0 from J; bases not matched to a gene: 10. CDR1 is MDHEN and CDR2 is SYDVKM in the germline V gene. This CDR3 is 17 amino acids long. The CDR3 protein is CASSFTLSGRSSYEQYF. DNA for the CDR3: TGTGCCAGCAGTTTCACCCTAAGCGGGAGAAGCTCCTACGAGCAGTACTTC.

This clone was observed a few times. Relative to the germline gene, one junction end is altered; a read error may explain this. The chain has TRBV28 and TRBJ2-6; D is possibly TRBD1 (7 bases). The germline V gene encodes CDR1 MDHEN and CDR2 SYDVKM. The length of the CDR3 is 13 residues. The DNA for the CDR3 is TGTGCCAGCAGTTTGGACGTTCAGGGGGGTCTCGATTTC. This gives the protein CASSLDVQGGLDF.

This chain links TRBV6-5 with TRBJ2-7; D is unclear. Germline V CDR1 and CDR2: MNHEY, SVGAGI. The length of the CDR3 is 16 residues. The ends were cut back, 0 bases at V and 6 bases at J, with 18 bases in the middle. The CDR3 DNA follows: TGTGCCAGCAGTTACTCAGCGCACCCCGGTCGCCTCGAGCAGTACTTC. It translates to CASSYSAHPGRLEQYF.

In its sample, this clone was seen a few times. V is TRBV9 and J is TRBJ2-3; D not resolved. The CDR3 runs 16 residues. The V end lost 2 bases, the J end lost 2 bases, and 15 bases lay between the germline ends. CDR1 is SGDLS, CDR2 YYNGEE, per germline. CDR3 amino acids: CASSVNSNVNTDTQYF. DNA of the CDR3: TGTGCCAGCAGCGTCAACTCCAACGTCAACACAGATACGCAGTATTTT.

In this sample, this clone turned up a few times. This rearrangement joins TRBV18 to TRBJ1-1, with no clear D. Trimming removed 0 bases from V and 1 base from J, with 6 bases in between. The germline V gene has CDR1 KGHSH and CDR2 LQKENI. The CDR3 runs 14 residues. The CDR3 spells CASSPPIANTEAFF. In nucleotides, the CDR3 is TGTGCCAGCTCACCACCGATAGCGAACACTGAAGCTTTCTTT.

There are a few counts of this clone. The rearrangement joins TRBV5-1 to TRBJ2-7, with 7 positions matching TRBD1. The V gene end was trimmed by 5 bases and the J gene end by 6 bases; junction bases not matched to a gene: 8. The CDR3 covers 13 residues. Germline CDR1 is SGHRS and CDR2 is YFSETQ. This chain's CDR3 is CASRTGQASEQYF. The CDR3 bases are TGCGCCAGCAGAACTGGACAGGCGAGCGAGCAGTACTTC.

V is TRBV5-4 and J is TRBJ2-1, with D possibly matching TRBD1 (6 bases). CDR1 is SGHNT, CDR2 YYREEE, per germline (reference sequence). The CDR3 consists of 13 residues. V was pared by 3 bases and J by 6 bases, with 10 bases between. The CDR3 region has the DNA TGTGCCAGCAGCTCCTGGACAGCCAATGAGCAGTTCTTC. This codes for CASSSWTANEQFF.

V is TRBV5-6 and J is TRBJ2-7, with D hard to call. The CDR3 is 12 residues long. The germline V gene has CDR1 SGHDT and CDR2 YYEEEE. Trimming took 3 bases from V and 3 from J, leaving 7 bases between them. The CDR3: CASSSGLYEQYF. The CDR3 DNA follows: TGTGCCAGCAGCTCGGGTCTCTACGAGCAGTACTTC.

This chain uses TRBV18 with TRBJ2-2, with 9 bases matching TRBD2. Trimming took 5 bases from V and 0 from J; bases not matched to a gene: 1. Germline values: CDR1 KGHSH, CDR2 LQKENI. This CDR3 has 15 residues. As DNA, the CDR3 is TGTGCCAGCTCAGTAGCGGGGGCGAACACCGGGGAGCTGTTTTTT. As protein: CASSVAGANTGELFF. Variable domain in full (rest from reference TRBV18 and TRBJ2-2): NAGVMQNPRHLVRRRGQEARLRCSPMKGHSHVYWYRQLPEEGLKFMVYLQKENIIDESGMPKERFSAEFPKEGPSILRIQQVVRGDSAAYFCASSVAGANTGELFFGEGSRLTVL.

The chain employs TRBV19 and TRBJ1-2, with D possibly matching TRBD1 (6 bases). V was trimmed by 4 bases and J by 5 bases, leaving 8 bases between them. CDR1 is LNHDA, CDR2 SQIVND, per germline (reference sequence). The CDR3 loop spans 12 amino acids. The chain's CDR3 is CASSTGEYGYTF. CDR3 sequence (DNA): TGTGCCAGTAGTACAGGGGAGTATGGCTACACCTTC.

This clone was seen only a few times. The chain is built from TRBV2 and TRBJ1-1, with TRBD1 as a possible D gene (6 bases). The CDR3 length is 14 residues. Trimming took off 4 bases at V and 1 base at J, with 10 bases between the two ends. Germline CDR1 SNHLY, CDR2 FYNNEI. Here the CDR3 reads CASSVDRRNTEAFF. Written as DNA, the CDR3 is TGTGCCAGCAGTGTCGACAGGCGGAACACTGAAGCTTTCTTT.

A few counts support this clone. This chain connects TRBV7-2 to TRBJ2-3; D is ambiguous. Trimming shortened V by 5 bases and J by 0 bases, and 12 bases separated the two germline ends. There are 15 residues in the CDR3. The germline V gene has CDR1 SGHTA and CDR2 FQGNSA. The CDR3 spells CASSPRSSSTDTQYF. CDR3 nucleotide sequence: TGTGCCAGCAGCCCACGGTCCTCTAGCACAGATACGCAGTATTTT.